The subject of this entry is one TCR beta chain. The CDR3 contains 14 residues. This sample stems from a study of T cells expressing NK-cell markers. Turning to the study itself: Sorted CD3+CD56+NKG2C+, CD3+CD56+NKG2C- and CD3+CD56-NKG2C+ T-cell subsets were beta-chain profiled.

TCRdb re-called the 5' RACE reads and shows each CDR3 protein once, DNA omitted. The sample totals about 460,000 distinct CDR3 sequences. Sequencing was done on a sample of blood T cells: a sorted CD56 or NKG2C T cell subset, CD4+ or CD8+ T cells, or bulk PBMC T cells (not recorded which). This sequence originates from a woman aged 45 to 65 in good health. V usage is TRBV12-3 or TRBV12-4 and J usage is TRBJ2-1; TCRdb's assignment of TRBD2 cannot be checked, as there is no DNA. The CDR3 loop is CASAWGAGYNEQFF.